The clone carrying this T cell receptor beta chain came up once. Antigen: not known. The assay was immunoSEQ multiplex PCR, and TCRdb's table has in-frame clones only and misses some. The profile shows some 170,000 clones, about 88% of them singletons. This sample stems from a study of cytomegalovirus exposure and HLA in healthy donors. About the research overall: The roughly 120 validation repertoires matched the roughly 630 first-cohort repertoires in platform, a later analysis reported. Study-level results: Cytomegalovirus-associated TCR beta chains were listed, numbering 150 to 200.

This receptor was obtained from a woman younger than 30 in good health and CMV-seronegative. What was sequenced was PBMCs.

CDR3 DNA sequence: TGTGCCAGCAGTCGTACCGGGACTAGCGGGAGAGATGAGCAGTTCTTC. This translates into CASSRTGTSGRDEQFF. The V call is TRBV11-2, the J call TRBJ2-1; 14 bases fit TRBD2. J lost 8 bases, V lost 6 bases, and 9 bases had no gene match. The germline V gene has CDR1 SGHAT and CDR2 FQNNGV. This CDR3 has 16 amino acids. Full variable domain (rest looked up from reference TRBV11-2 and TRBJ2-1): EAGVAQSPRYKIIEKRQSVAFWCNPISGHATLYWYQQILGQGPKLLIQFQNNGVVDDSQLPKDRFSAERLKGVDSTLKIQPAKLEDSAVYLCASSRTGTSGRDEQFFGPGTRLTVL.